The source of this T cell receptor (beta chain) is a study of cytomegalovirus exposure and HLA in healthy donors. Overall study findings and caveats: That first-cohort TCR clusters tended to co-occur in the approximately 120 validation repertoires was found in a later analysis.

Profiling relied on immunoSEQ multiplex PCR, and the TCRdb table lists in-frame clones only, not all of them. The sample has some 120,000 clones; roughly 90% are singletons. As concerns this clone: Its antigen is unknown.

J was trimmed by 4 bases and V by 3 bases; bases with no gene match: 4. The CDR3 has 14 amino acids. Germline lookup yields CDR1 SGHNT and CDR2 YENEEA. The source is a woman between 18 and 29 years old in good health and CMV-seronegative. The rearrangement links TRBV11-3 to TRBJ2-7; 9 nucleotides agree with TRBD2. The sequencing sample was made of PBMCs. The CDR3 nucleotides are TGTGCCAGCAGCTTCTGGCGGGAGGGGTACGAGCAGTACTTC. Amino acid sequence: CASSFWREGYEQYF.